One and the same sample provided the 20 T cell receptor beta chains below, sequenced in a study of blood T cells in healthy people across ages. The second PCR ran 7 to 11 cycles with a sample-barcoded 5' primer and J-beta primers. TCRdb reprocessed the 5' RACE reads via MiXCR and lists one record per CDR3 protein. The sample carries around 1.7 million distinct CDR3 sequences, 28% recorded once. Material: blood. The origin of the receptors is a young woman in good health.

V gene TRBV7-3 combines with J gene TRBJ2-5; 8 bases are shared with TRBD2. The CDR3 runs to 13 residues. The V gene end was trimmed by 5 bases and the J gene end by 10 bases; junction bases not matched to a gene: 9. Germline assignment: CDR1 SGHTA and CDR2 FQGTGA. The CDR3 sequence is CASSVMEAGDQYF. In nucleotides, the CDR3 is TGTGCCAGCAGCGTAATGGAAGCGGGGGACCAGTACTTC.

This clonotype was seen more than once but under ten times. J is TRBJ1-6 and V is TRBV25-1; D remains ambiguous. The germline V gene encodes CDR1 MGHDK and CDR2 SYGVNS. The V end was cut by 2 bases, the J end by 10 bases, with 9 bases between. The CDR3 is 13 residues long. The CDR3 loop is CASSEVGVSPLHF. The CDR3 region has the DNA TGTGCCAGCAGTGAAGTGGGAGTGTCACCCCTCCACTTT.

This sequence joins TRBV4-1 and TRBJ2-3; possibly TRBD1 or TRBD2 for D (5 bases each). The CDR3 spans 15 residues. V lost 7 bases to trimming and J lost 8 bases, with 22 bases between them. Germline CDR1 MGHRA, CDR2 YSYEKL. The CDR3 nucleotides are TGCGCCAGCAATTTGGGGGATCCCGAGGTCGGTACGCAGTATTTT. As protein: CASNLGDPEVGTQYF.

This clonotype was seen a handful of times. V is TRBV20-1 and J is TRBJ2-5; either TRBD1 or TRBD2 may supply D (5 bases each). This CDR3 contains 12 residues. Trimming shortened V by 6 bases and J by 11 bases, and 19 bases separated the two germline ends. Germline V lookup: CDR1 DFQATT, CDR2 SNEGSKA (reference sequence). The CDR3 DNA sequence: TGCAGTGCCAGACCGGGACGCAAGGAGCAGTACTTC. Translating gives CSARPGRKEQYF.

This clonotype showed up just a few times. The CDR3 bases are TGTGCCAGCGGGAGACCCTCGGGACAGGGGTTACACATTCAGTACTTC. Protein product: CASGRPSGQGLHIQYF. The chain links TRBV6-5 to TRBJ2-4; 10 bases fit TRBD1. The germline V gene encodes CDR1 MNHEY and CDR2 SVGAGI. The CDR3 runs 16 residues. The V gene end was trimmed by 8 bases and the J gene end by 8 bases; junction bases not matched to a gene: 15.

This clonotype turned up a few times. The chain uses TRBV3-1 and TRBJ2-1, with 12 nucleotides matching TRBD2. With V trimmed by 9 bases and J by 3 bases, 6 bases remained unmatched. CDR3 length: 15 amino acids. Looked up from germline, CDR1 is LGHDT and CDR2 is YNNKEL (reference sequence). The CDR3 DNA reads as TGTGCCAGATACTCTAGCGGGAGGGGCTACAATGAGCAGTTCTTC. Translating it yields CARYSSGRGYNEQFF.

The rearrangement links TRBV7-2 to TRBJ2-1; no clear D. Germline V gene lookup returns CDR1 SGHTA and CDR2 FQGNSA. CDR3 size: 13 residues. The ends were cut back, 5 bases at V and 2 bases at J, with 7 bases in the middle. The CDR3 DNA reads TGTGCCAGCAGCCGGGTCCCCTACAATGAGCAGTTCTTC. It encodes CASSRVPYNEQFF.

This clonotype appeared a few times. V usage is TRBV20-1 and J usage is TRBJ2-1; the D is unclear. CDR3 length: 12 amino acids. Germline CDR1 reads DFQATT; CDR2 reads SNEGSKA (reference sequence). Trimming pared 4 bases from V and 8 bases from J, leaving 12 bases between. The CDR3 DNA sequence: TGCAGTGCTACCCGTCCCCAGGATGAGCAGTTCTTC. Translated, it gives CSATRPQDEQFF.

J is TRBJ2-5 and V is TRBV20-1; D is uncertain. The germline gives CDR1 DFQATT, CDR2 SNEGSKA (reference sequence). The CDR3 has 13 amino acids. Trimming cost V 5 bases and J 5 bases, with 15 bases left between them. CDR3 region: CSAGKTYGETQYF. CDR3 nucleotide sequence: TGCAGTGCTGGGAAAACGTACGGGGAGACCCAGTACTTC.

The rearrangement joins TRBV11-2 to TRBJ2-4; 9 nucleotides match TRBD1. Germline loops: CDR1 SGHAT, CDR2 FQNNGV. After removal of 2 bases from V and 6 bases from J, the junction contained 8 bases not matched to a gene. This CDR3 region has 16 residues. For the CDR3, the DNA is TGTGCCAGCAGCTTATTGCTGGGACAGGGAGCAAACATTCAGTACTTC. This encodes CASSLLLGQGANIQYF.

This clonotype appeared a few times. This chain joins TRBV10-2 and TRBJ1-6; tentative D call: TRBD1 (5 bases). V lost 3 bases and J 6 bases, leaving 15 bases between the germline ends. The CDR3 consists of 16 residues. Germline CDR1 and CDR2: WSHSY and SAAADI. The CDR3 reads CASSDRGLGLNSPLHF. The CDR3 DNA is TGCGCCAGCAGTGATCGGGGACTGGGCCTTAATTCACCCCTCCACTTT.

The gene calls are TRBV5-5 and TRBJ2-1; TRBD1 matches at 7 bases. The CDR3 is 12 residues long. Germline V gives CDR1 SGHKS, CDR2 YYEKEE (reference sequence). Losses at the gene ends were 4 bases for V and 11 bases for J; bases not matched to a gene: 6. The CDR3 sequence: CASSDDRDKQFF. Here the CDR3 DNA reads TGTGCCAGCAGCGACGACAGGGATAAGCAGTTCTTC.

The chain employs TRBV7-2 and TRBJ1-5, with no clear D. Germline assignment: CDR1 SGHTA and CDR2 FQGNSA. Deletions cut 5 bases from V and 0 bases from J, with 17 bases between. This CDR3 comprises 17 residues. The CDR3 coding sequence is TGTGCCAGCAGCCCCGATCGTTGGGTTAATAGCAATCAGCCCCAGCATTTT. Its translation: CASSPDRWVNSNQPQHF.

For the CDR3, the DNA is TGCAGCGTTGAAGGGTGGAGCAATGAGCAGTACTTC. Encoded protein: CSVEGWSNEQYF. This chain links TRBV29-1 with TRBJ2-5; D unresolved. The ends were cut back, 1 base at V and 11 bases at J, with 14 bases in the middle. The CDR3 extends over 12 amino acids. Germline CDR1 SQVTM, CDR2 ANQGSEA.

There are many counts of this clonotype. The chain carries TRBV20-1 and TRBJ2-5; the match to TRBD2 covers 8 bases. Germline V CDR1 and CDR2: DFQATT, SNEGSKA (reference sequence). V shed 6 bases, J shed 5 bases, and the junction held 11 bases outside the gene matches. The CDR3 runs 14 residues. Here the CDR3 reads CSALQGTRGETQYF. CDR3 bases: TGCAGTGCCCTGCAAGGGACTAGAGGGGAGACCCAGTACTTC.

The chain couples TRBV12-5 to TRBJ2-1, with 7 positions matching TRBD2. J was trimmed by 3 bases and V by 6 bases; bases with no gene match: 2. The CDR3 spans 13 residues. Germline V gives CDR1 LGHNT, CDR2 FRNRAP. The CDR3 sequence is CASGGTNYNEQFF. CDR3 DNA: TGTGCTAGTGGAGGGACTAACTACAATGAGCAGTTCTTC.

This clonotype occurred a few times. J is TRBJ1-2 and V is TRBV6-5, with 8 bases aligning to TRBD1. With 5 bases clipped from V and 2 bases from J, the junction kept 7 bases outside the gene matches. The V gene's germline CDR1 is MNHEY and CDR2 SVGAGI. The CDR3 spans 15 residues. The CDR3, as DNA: TGTGCCAGCAGTCGACAGGGGAAGGGGAACTATGGCTACACCTTC. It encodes CASSRQGKGNYGYTF.

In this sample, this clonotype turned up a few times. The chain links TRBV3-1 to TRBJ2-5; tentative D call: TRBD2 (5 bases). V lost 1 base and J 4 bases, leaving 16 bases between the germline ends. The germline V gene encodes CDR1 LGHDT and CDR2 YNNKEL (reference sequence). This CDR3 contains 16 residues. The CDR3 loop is CASSQGGRGKRETQYF. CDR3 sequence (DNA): TGTGCCAGCAGCCAAGGTGGCCGAGGGAAACGAGAGACCCAGTACTTC.

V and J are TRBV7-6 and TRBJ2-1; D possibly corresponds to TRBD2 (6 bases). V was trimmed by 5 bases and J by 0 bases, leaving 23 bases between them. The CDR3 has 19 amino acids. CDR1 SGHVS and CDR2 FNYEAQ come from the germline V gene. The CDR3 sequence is CASSPTATFRGSSYNEQFF. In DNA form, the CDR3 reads TGTGCCAGCAGCCCCACCGCTACCTTCCGGGGGAGCTCCTACAATGAGCAGTTCTTC.

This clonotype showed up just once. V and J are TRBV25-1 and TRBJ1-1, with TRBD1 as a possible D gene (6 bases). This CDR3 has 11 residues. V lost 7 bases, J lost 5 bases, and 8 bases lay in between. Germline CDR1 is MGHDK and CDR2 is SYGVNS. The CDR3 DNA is TGTGCCAGCAACAGGGAAACTGAAGCTTTCTTT. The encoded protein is CASNRETEAFF.